Given below is one T cell receptor (beta chain) in context. The antigen is not known. These data are taken from a study of CD8 T cells in Susac syndrome. Study-level points and caveats: Where Susac syndrome CD4+ T cell repertoires were concerned, no clonal expansion was evident.

An amount of RNA that ranged from roughly 0.45 to 1 ug was reverse transcribed with random hexamers. Each CDR3 protein is one row after TCRdb ran MiXCR on the immunoSEQ multiplex PCR reads. The sample records 170,000 or so distinct CDR3 sequences, roughly 94% being singletons. Germline V gene data show CDR1 as DFQATT and CDR2 as SNEGSKA (reference sequence). V lost 1 base to trimming and J lost 8 bases, with 6 bases between them. The CDR3 totals 11 residues. The sequencing input was CD4+ T cells from PBMCs. The rearrangement joins TRBV20-1 to TRBJ2-1; no firm D call. The sequence came from a human donor with Susac syndrome. CDR3 loop: CSARGSYEQFF. The CDR3 nucleotides read TGCAGTGCTAGAGGTTCGTATGAGCAGTTCTTC.